These 14 T cell receptor beta chains were sequenced from one sample in a study of T cell responses to AZD1222 COVID-19 vaccine. Only in-frame clones appear in the TCRdb table, and some are missing; sequencing was by immunoSEQ multiplex PCR. The table lists around 140,000 clones. Input material: peripheral blood. These receptor sequences come from an adult in good health.

The genes are TRBV19 and TRBJ2-2; D not resolved. The V and J ends lost 7 bases and 5 bases respectively, with 14 bases between them. The germline CDR1 and CDR2 sequences are LNHDA and SQIVND (reference sequence). The CDR3 is made up of 14 amino acids. CDR3 nucleotide sequence: TGTGCCAGTAATCCCCAGGCGGAAACCGGGGAGCTGTTTTTT. Its translation is CASNPQAETGELFF.

The chain employs TRBV6-5 and TRBJ1-2; weak D call: TRBD1 (5 bases). V gave up 6 bases and J gave up 8 bases, with 16 bases separating them. Germline CDR1 is MNHEY and CDR2 is SVGAGI. The CDR3 spans 13 residues. This chain's CDR3 is CASSTPRGYGYTF. The CDR3 coding sequence is TGTGCCAGCAGCACTCCGAGGGGATACGGCTACACCTTC.

J is TRBJ2-5 and V is TRBV6-5; 12 positions match TRBD2. The germline gives CDR1 MNHEY, CDR2 SVGAGI. The CDR3 is 15 residues long. Losses at the gene ends were 6 bases for V and 2 bases for J; bases not matched to a gene: 4. DNA for the CDR3: TGTGCCAGCAGGCGACTAGCGGGGGAACAAGAGACCCAGTACTTC. The encoded protein is CASRRLAGEQETQYF.

The genes are TRBV30 and TRBJ1-5, with a weak D call TRBD1 (6 bases). The germline V gene has CDR1 GTSNPN and CDR2 SVGIG (reference sequence). CDR3 length equals 13 residues. With 1 base removed from V and 3 bases from J, the gap between germline ends came to 7 bases. CDR3: CAWSGGPNQPQHF. CDR3 sequence (DNA): TGTGCCTGGAGTGGGGGGCCCAATCAGCCCCAGCATTTT.

J is TRBJ1-4 and V is TRBV6-1, with 10 bases that match TRBD1. CDR1 is MNHNS and CDR2 is SASEGT in the germline V gene. The CDR3 has 15 amino acids. The V gene end was trimmed by 3 bases and the J gene end by 3 bases; junction bases not matched to a gene: 1. CDR3 in amino acids: CASSETGGPNEKLFF. CDR3 coding DNA: TGTGCCAGCAGTGAGACAGGGGGCCCTAATGAAAAACTGTTTTTT.

As for this clone: The germline gene is not matched at one end of the junction; a read error may be the cause. The chain recombines TRBV28 with TRBJ2-3; 10 nucleotides align to TRBD1. Germline V lookup: CDR1 MDHEN, CDR2 SYDVKM. The CDR3 contains 17 residues. CDR3 in DNA: TGTGCCAGCAGGTTATCCCCGGGACAGGGGATCCCAGATACGCAGTATTTT. The encoded protein is CASRLSPGQGIPDTQYF.

The CDR3 coding sequence is TGCAGCGTTGGGGAGGGCACCGCCGCCGAGCAGTACTTC. As protein: CSVGEGTAAEQYF. This chain uses TRBV29-1 with TRBJ2-7, with 7 bases aligning to TRBD2. Trimming cost V 4 bases and J 6 bases; bases outside gene matches: 9. Germline V gives CDR1 SQVTM, CDR2 ANQGSEA. CDR3 length: 13 amino acids.

V gene TRBV5-4 combines with J gene TRBJ2-1; TRBD1 matches at 9 bases. Per the germline V gene, CDR1 is SGHNT and CDR2 is YYREEE (reference sequence). The CDR3 is made up of 14 amino acids. V was clipped by 7 bases and J by 9 bases; unmatched bases: 11. The CDR3 loop is CASGGQGFTGEQFF. The CDR3 DNA reads TGTGCCAGCGGTGGACAGGGGTTTACCGGTGAGCAGTTCTTC.

This chain connects TRBV19 to TRBJ2-7; 14 bases are shared with TRBD2. Germline assignment: CDR1 LNHDA and CDR2 SQIVND (reference sequence). This CDR3 spans 14 amino acids. Trimming removed 10 bases from V and 3 bases from J; junction bases left unmatched: 5. CDR3 nucleotides: TGTGCCACCAGGACTAGCGGGGGGAGCTACGAGCAGTACTTC. The encoded protein is CATRTSGGSYEQYF.

This rearrangement joins TRBV3-1 (or the pseudogene TRBV3-2) to TRBJ2-2; D uncertain. The ends were cut back, 2 bases at V and 4 bases at J, with 5 bases in the middle. CDR3 size: 13 residues. Germline CDR1 reads LGHDT; CDR2 reads YNNKEL (reference sequence). The CDR3 coding sequence is TGTGCCAGCAGCCAAAGGGCCACCGGGGAGCTGTTTTTT. This gives the protein CASSQRATGELFF.

The chain carries TRBV2 and TRBJ2-2; no reliable D call. With 7 bases removed from V and 6 bases from J, the gap between germline ends came to 21 bases. This CDR3 is 16 amino acids long. Germline CDR1 SNHLY, CDR2 FYNNEI. For the CDR3, the DNA is TGTGCCAGCATGGGTGGGCTCCCGCCGCGTCCCGGGGAGCTGTTTTTT. Protein: CASMGGLPPRPGELFF.

The chain couples TRBV4-3 to TRBJ2-7; D unresolved. V lost 0 bases and J 3 bases, leaving 12 bases between the germline ends. The germline V gene has CDR1 LGHNA and CDR2 YSLEER. The CDR3 is made up of 15 amino acids. CDR3: CASSQDIAAGYEQYF. As DNA, the CDR3 is TGCGCCAGCAGCCAAGATATTGCGGCAGGCTACGAGCAGTACTTC.

The chain is built from TRBV2 and TRBJ1-5; D gene ambiguous. V shed 3 bases and J shed 0 bases, with 6 bases lying between them. This CDR3 is built from 14 residues. The V gene's germline CDR1 is SNHLY and CDR2 FYNNEI. The CDR3 reads CASSDSHSNQPQHF. For the CDR3, the DNA is TGTGCCAGCAGTGATTCCCATAGCAATCAGCCCCAGCATTTT.

The rearrangement uses TRBV6-2 or TRBV6-3 and TRBJ1-1, with D perhaps TRBD1 (5 bases). CDR3 size: 16 residues. The germline V gene has CDR1 MNHEY and CDR2 SVGEGT. Trimming removed 1 base from V and 1 base from J, with 13 bases in between. The CDR3, as DNA: TGTGCCAGCAGTTACTACATGGGACGCACGAACACTGAAGCTTTCTTT. Amino acids: CASSYYMGRTNTEAFF.